This T cell receptor (beta chain) comes out of a study of OX40 agonist ivuxolimab in advanced cancers. Some background on the complete study: The costimulatory receptor OX40 (CD134) was targeted by ivuxolimab, a fully human IgG2 agonistic monoclonal antibody. Intravenous ivuxolimab was administered to patients every 2 weeks at six dose levels: 0.01, 0.1, 0.3, 1.5, 3 and 10 mg/kg. The purpose of peripheral TCRbeta sequencing was to test whether ivuxolimab changed TCR sequence diversity and led to clonal T-cell expansion. The paper covers the monotherapy dose-escalation part of the phase I ivuxolimab trial, which included N of about 50 patients. A male proportion of roughly 85% and a mean age of roughly 55 years, ranging from roughly 23 to 80, were recorded for the dose-escalation cohort. Patients were allowed to have had prior anti-PD-1, anti-PD-L1 or anti-CTLA-4 therapy, and 40% of the dose-escalation patients had been treated with checkpoint inhibitors. Of the approximately 50 dose-escalation patients, hepatocellular carcinoma was present in about 20, melanoma in around 15, renal cell carcinoma in 9 and head and neck cancer in 9. Partial responses were achieved by three dose-escalation patients, of whom one had hepatocellular carcinoma and two had cutaneous melanoma. What the work shows at the level of the full study, not this receptor alone: After ivuxolimab, more expanded clones were found on average in CD8+ T cells than in CD4+ T cells. Which antigens the clonally expanded peripheral T cells were specific for was not determined. In the 0.1-3.0 mg/kg groups, partial responders were among the patients with the lowest normalized peripheral clonal expansion, particularly in CD8+ T cells. Low levels of normalized T-cell clonal expansion were also seen in some patients who did not respond. At doses of 0.1 to 3.0 mg/kg, clonal expansion of both CD4+ and CD8+ T cells in blood was seen between baseline and week 6.

Genomic DNA was extracted from sorted cells for sequencing of the TCRbeta CDR3 region. TCRbeta CDR3 regions were sequenced using the immunoSEQ Assay. TCRdb obtained this table from immuneACCESS and retained in-frame rearrangements with V and J assigned. These tables miss some clones; where compared with another copy, unresolved V genes account for less than half of the shortfall, and the remainder is unexplained. Here the sample has tens of thousands of clones; roughly 91% occur a single time. Almost 25% of the sample rests with the top ten. A word on this clone: Its antigen remains unidentified. No base quality information exists; no much larger clone differs at one position.

Patients with autoimmune disease history or receiving systemic immunosuppression were excluded from the trial. Peripheral blood for TCR sequencing was collected from all dose cohorts at baseline, on cycle 4 day 1, and on cycle 7 day 1. The samples were drawn from a first-in-human, open-label, multicenter phase I dose-escalation trial of ivuxolimab. Adults with locally advanced or metastatic melanoma, renal cell, hepatocellular, or head and neck squamous cell carcinoma were enrolled in the trial. Before TCR sequencing, CD4+ T cells and CD8+ T cells were sorted from peripheral blood as separate populations. The sequence was obtained from an adult with an advanced solid tumor such as melanoma, head and neck, liver or kidney cancer. Here the sequenced sample was CD4+ or CD8+ T cells sorted from blood, taken in a trial of the OX40 agonist ivuxolimab.

The bases are TGCGCCAGCAGCCAAAAACTTTGGGCTACGGGTTATTCCTACAATGAGCAGTTCTTC. Its coded protein is CASSQKLWATGYSYNEQFF. The receptor chain draws on TRBV4-3 and TRBJ2-1; the D gene cannot be named for sure. Via the germline V gene, CDR1 is LGHNA and CDR2 YSLEER. The CDR3 covers 19 residues, taking in both the cysteine and the phenylalanine. The only DNA kept is the CDR3, 57 bases in frame from the first base. Trimming at the junction amounts to 2 bases on V and 1 base on J, and the germline ends lie 21 bases apart.